This T cell receptor (beta chain) appears in the sequencing data of a study of cytomegalovirus exposure and HLA in healthy donors. This clone was detected only once. Its antigen remains unidentified. V lost 7 bases and J 4 bases, leaving 10 bases between the germline ends. The CDR3 contains 11 residues. From germline, CDR1 is DFQATT and CDR2 SNEGSKA (reference sequence). Whole-study findings and limits: Rare TCR sequences dominated, though some public TCRs recurred in many donors. Later analysis demonstrated an association between a missense DCLRE1C variant and TCR beta V- and J-gene trimming.

In the PCR, 60 Vbeta and 13 Jbeta primers were used. TCRdb's table, derived via immunoSEQ multiplex PCR, lists solely in-frame clones and lacks some. Of some 170,000 clones listed, around 69% are singletons. Sequenced: PBMCs. The V gene is TRBV20-1, the J gene TRBJ1-2; D gene uncertain. The sequence was collected from a woman in her twenties or thirties in good health and CMV-seronegative. CDR3 DNA sequence: TGCAGTGGTCGGCGGTCCTATGGCTACACCTTC. This codes for CSGRRSYGYTF.